This T cell receptor beta chain is from a study of T cell responses to AZD1222 COVID-19 vaccine. Study-wide points: Elevations in Spike-specific TCR breadth and depth followed administration of two AZD1222 doses. Nearly half of the spike-specific TCRs reportedly recognize variant regions that carry no mutations.

Second-dose recipients at about 4 or about 12 weeks were treated as one pooled group. Sequenced by immunoSEQ multiplex PCR; TCRdb stores in-frame clones only, minus some. In the table there are tens of thousands of clones, roughly 80% of which are singletons. The CDR3 length is 15 residues. V was clipped by 5 bases and J by 0 bases, with 8 bases between them. The germline CDR1 and CDR2 sequences are SNHLY and FYNNEI. This clone occurred once. What it binds is not known. This sample comprised peripheral blood, obtained 28 days after the second AZD1222 dose. V and J are TRBV2 and TRBJ2-6; no definite D call. This TCR was sampled from an adult who received the AZD1222 COVID-19 vaccine. The DNA for the CDR3 is TGTGCCAGCAGTTCTGGGTACTCTGGGGCCAACGTCCTGACTTTC. It yields the protein CASSSGYSGANVLTF.